What follows is one TCR beta chain and its context. Its antigen remains unknown. This entry belongs to a study of blood T cells in healthy people across ages. Study-level points and caveats: Diversity of TCR beta per million T cells declined in a roughly linear way with age.

Primers used in a second PCR of roughly 6 to 12 cycles were a sample-barcoded 5' primer and a J-beta primer mix. MiXCR, run by TCRdb on the 5' RACE reads, gives a single entry per CDR3 protein. The sample has 950,000 to 1,200,000 distinct CDR3 sequences; under 40% are singletons. CDR1 SGDLS and CDR2 YYNGEE come from the germline V gene. V was pared by 0 bases and J by 7 bases, with 10 bases between. This CDR3 spans 14 amino acids. The chain joins TRBV9 to TRBJ1-4; D is undetermined. The receptor's source is a man younger than 35 in good health. Sequencing input: blood. The chain's CDR3 is CASSVDGFGEKLFF. CDR3 nucleotides: TGTGCCAGCAGCGTAGACGGTTTCGGTGAAAAACTGTTTTTT. Together with reference TRBV9 and TRBJ1-4, the CDR3 gives the full variable domain: DSGVTQTPKHLITATGQRVTLRCSPRSGDLSVYWYQQSLDQGLQFLIQYYNGEERAKGNILERFSAQQFPDLHSELNLSSLELGDSALYFCASSVDGFGEKLFFGSGTQLSVL.